The sequence of this T cell receptor (beta chain) was determined in a study of blood T cell repertoires in COVID-19. Background on the study: COVID-19 samples, acute and convalescent, were from the United States, Italy and Spain. From T cells, B-cell-depleted T cells, or PBMCs came the material, which was cDNA or gDNA.

The CDR3 totals 15 residues. Losses at the gene ends were 5 bases for V and 0 bases for J; bases not matched to a gene: 5. Germline CDR1 reads SGHTA; CDR2 reads FQGNSA. Authors' processing steps: Nucleated cell number was recorded as an estimate derived from reference gene primer amplification. Method: immunoSEQ multiplex PCR; TCRdb's copy keeps in-frame clones and lacks some. From that table come the V and J calls and clone size; the DNA was used to work out D and trimming. The table has 90,000 to 120,000 clones, 65% to 90% seen once; the top ten hold around 4.8%. The J gene is TRBJ2-7, the V gene TRBV7-2, with 9 nucleotides matching TRBD2. The sequence was obtained from a man between 60 and 75 years old with acute or convalescent COVID-19. The specimen was peripheral blood. CDR3 DNA sequence: TGTGCCAGCAGCCGTAGCGGGGGAGGCTCCTACGAGCAGTACTTC. Translated: CASSRSGGGSYEQYF.